Below are 14 T cell receptor beta chains sequenced from a single sample in a study of blood T cell repertoires in COVID-19. The repertoire was sequenced with immunoSEQ multiplex PCR; TCRdb's copy has only in-frame clones and lacks some. The data show 150,000 or so clones, with around 92% seen just once and nearly 5% held by the top ten. Sequencing used peripheral blood. Source of these receptors: a man in his thirties or forties with COVID-19, enrolled during active disease.

The rearrangement joins TRBV11-2 to TRBJ2-7; D not resolved. Trimming took off 0 bases at V and 0 bases at J, with 21 bases between the two ends. Germline V gene sequence: CDR1 SGHAT, CDR2 FQNNGV. This CDR3 spans 19 amino acids. The CDR3 region has the DNA TGTGCCAGCAGCTTAGATCTGGCGGAGAGCCTCCTGGGCTCCTACGAGCAGTACTTC. This translates into CASSLDLAESLLGSYEQYF. Combining the CDR3 with reference TRBV11-2 and TRBJ2-7 gives the whole variable domain EAGVAQSPRYKIIEKRQSVAFWCNPISGHATLYWYQQILGQGPKLLIQFQNNGVVDDSQLPKDRFSAERLKGVDSTLKIQPAKLEDSAVYLCASSLDLAESLLGSYEQYFGPGTRLTVT.

About this clone: The same CDR3 is also encoded by other DNA sequences in this sample. This CDR3 reads CASSIVPGLAVYEQYF. The CDR3 nucleotides read TGTGCCAGTAGTATAGTTCCGGGACTAGCGGTCTACGAGCAGTACTTC. The V gene is TRBV19, the J gene TRBJ2-7, with TRBD2 identical over 11 bases. Trimming at V came to 1 base and at J to 3 bases, leaving 5 bases not matched to a gene. The germline V gene encodes CDR1 LNHDA and CDR2 SQIVND (reference sequence). CDR3 size: 16 residues.

This clone has only a few counts. This chain connects TRBV27 to TRBJ1-5; D remains unclear. The CDR3 is 14 residues long. V lost 6 bases and J 2 bases, leaving 11 bases between the germline ends. The V gene's germline CDR1 is MNHEY and CDR2 SMNVEV (reference sequence). The CDR3 DNA sequence: TGTGCCAGCAGAAACCGGGGAGGCAATCAGCCCCAGCATTTT. Translated: CASRNRGGNQPQHF.

The chain recombines TRBV7-9 with TRBJ1-2; 12 positions agree with TRBD1. The germline gives CDR1 SEHNR, CDR2 FQNEAQ (reference sequence). This CDR3 spans 16 amino acids. The junction had 3 bases not matched to a gene; V was cut back by 2 bases and J by 2 bases. The chain's CDR3 is CASSLFGTGGNYGYTF. The CDR3 nucleotides read TGTGCCAGCAGCTTATTCGGGACAGGGGGCAACTATGGCTACACCTTC.

This clone was counted once. The chain combines TRBV18 with TRBJ2-5; D perhaps matches TRBD1 (6 bases). The CDR3 is 14 residues long. V lost 0 bases to trimming and J lost 5 bases, with 10 bases between them. CDR1 is KGHSH, CDR2 LQKENI, per germline. The CDR3 DNA follows: TGTGCCAGCTCACCACCACAGGGCCGGGAGACCCAGTACTTC. Its protein is CASSPPQGRETQYF.

The CDR3 loop is CASSLSRAYEQYF. The CDR3 DNA follows: TGTGCCAGCAGTTTGAGCAGGGCCTACGAGCAGTACTTC. The rearrangement links TRBV12-3 or TRBV12-4 to TRBJ2-7, with D maybe TRBD1 (5 bases). This CDR3 region has 13 residues. V lost 3 bases and J 2 bases, leaving 8 bases between the germline ends.

CDR3 sequence reads: CASSQGRTGGNEKLFF. In DNA form, the CDR3 reads TGTGCCAGCAGCCAGGGACGGACAGGGGGTAATGAAAAACTGTTTTTT. The chain couples TRBV4-2 to TRBJ1-4; 10 nucleotides agree with TRBD1. The CDR3 totals 16 residues. V dropped 3 bases and J dropped 4; count of bases not matched to a gene: 5. The germline V gene encodes CDR1 LGHNA and CDR2 YNFKEQ.

This chain joins TRBV6-4 and TRBJ1-1; a possible D gene is TRBD1 (6 bases). The germline V gene encodes CDR1 MRHNA and CDR2 SNTAGT. The CDR3 spans 14 residues. The V and J ends lost 3 bases and 11 bases respectively, with 19 bases between them. CDR3 sequence (DNA): TGTGCCAGCAGTGAAGGGTGGGACACCGGTCGGGCTTTCTTT. As protein: CASSEGWDTGRAFF.

V gene TRBV10-2 combines with J gene TRBJ1-2; D is uncertain. CDR3 length: 15 amino acids. V lost 6 bases, J lost 1 base, and 15 bases lay in between. Germline V gene lookup returns CDR1 WSHSY and CDR2 SAAADI. The CDR3 sequence: CASRIPSDGNYGYTF. The CDR3 DNA reads as TGCGCCAGCAGGATCCCGAGCGACGGTAACTATGGCTACACCTTC.

This clone was counted a few times. V and J are TRBV4-3 and TRBJ2-2; tentative D call: TRBD1 (7 bases). V lost 1 base and J lost 4, with 13 bases in between. The CDR3 consists of 16 residues. Germline V gene data show CDR1 as LGHNA and CDR2 as YSLEER. The CDR3: CASSQGLEGATGELFF. Here the CDR3 DNA reads TGCGCCAGCAGCCAAGGTTTGGAGGGGGCCACCGGGGAGCTGTTTTTT.

This chain uses TRBV6-5 with TRBJ1-4; 7 positions match TRBD1. V lost 4 bases, J lost 13 bases, and 12 bases stayed unmatched. This CDR3 has 14 amino acids. The germline gives CDR1 MNHEY, CDR2 SVGAGI. The CDR3 bases are TGTGCCAGCAGTTCCTACGACAGGGACGGATCACTGTTTTTT. It translates to CASSSYDRDGSLFF.

J is TRBJ2-4 and V is TRBV6-5; no firm D call. Trimming removed 5 bases at V and 7 bases at J, with 15 bases between. CDR1 MNHEY and CDR2 SVGAGI come from the germline V gene. CDR3 length equals 14 residues. The CDR3 is CASSTSGPTNIQYF. In DNA, the CDR3 is TGTGCCAGCAGTACCTCAGGTCCGACGAACATTCAGTACTTC.

The rearrangement uses TRBV9 and TRBJ2-1; D may be TRBD2 (7 bases). Germline assignment: CDR1 SGDLS and CDR2 YYNGEE. This CDR3 is 17 amino acids long. V was pared by 0 bases and J by 3 bases, with 16 bases between. The CDR3 loop reads CASSVASTGGNYNEQFF. The CDR3 DNA is TGTGCCAGCAGCGTAGCTTCGACGGGGGGCAACTACAATGAGCAGTTCTTC. Supplemented by reference TRBV9 and TRBJ2-1, the full variable domain reads DSGVTQTPKHLITATGQRVTLRCSPRSGDLSVYWYQQSLDQGLQFLIQYYNGEERAKGNILERFSAQQFPDLHSELNLSSLELGDSALYFCASSVASTGGNYNEQFFGPGTRLTVL.

The chain is built from TRBV5-1 and TRBJ2-2; D remains unclear. Germline V lookup: CDR1 SGHRS, CDR2 YFSETQ. This CDR3 has 12 residues. Trimming pared 0 bases from V and 8 bases from J, leaving 5 bases between. The CDR3 region has the DNA TGCGCCAGCAGCTTGGATGCGGGGGAGCTGTTTTTT. It yields the protein CASSLDAGELFF.